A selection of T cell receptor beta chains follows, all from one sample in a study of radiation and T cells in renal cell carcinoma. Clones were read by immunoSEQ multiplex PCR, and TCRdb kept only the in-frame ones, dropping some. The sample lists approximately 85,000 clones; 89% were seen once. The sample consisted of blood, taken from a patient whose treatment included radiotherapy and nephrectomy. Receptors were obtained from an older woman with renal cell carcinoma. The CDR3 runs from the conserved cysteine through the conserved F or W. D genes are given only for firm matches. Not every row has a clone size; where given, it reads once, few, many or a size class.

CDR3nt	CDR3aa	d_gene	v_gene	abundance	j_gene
TGTGCCAGCATACGGGACGGCGGATCCTACGAGCAGTACTTC	CASIRDGGSYEQYF	-	TRBV6-6	-	TRBJ2-7
TGCGCCAGCCAAAGGGACATGAACACTGAAGCTTTCTTT	CASQRDMNTEAFF	-	TRBV5-1	-	TRBJ1-1
TGTGCCAGCAGCCAACCCGACACCCCCTATGGCTACACCTTC	CASSQPDTPYGYTF	-	TRBV6-5	-	TRBJ1-2
TGTGCCAGCAGCTTCGACGGCAGGGGGCTTCCCTACGAGCAGTACTTC	CASSFDGRGLPYEQYF	TRBD1	TRBV11-2	-	TRBJ2-7
TGTGCCAGTAGGCCGGGGGCGGCTGGAAACACCATATATTTT	CASRPGAAGNTIYF	-	TRBV19	-	TRBJ1-3
TGTGCCTGGACCCAACTAGCGGGAGAGCAGTACTTC	CAWTQLAGEQYF	TRBD2	TRBV30	-	TRBJ2-7
TGTGCCAGCACCCCCGGGACTAGTTTAGAGACCCAGTACTTC	CASTPGTSLETQYF	TRBD2	TRBV6-1	-	TRBJ2-5
TGCAGCGTTGGGGCTGGAGGAGCTACGGTCGAGCAGTACTTC	CSVGAGGATVEQYF	-	TRBV29-1	-	TRBJ2-7
TGTGCCAGCAGAGGTACAGGGTCATCCTACGAGCAGTACTTC	CASRGTGSSYEQYF	-	TRBV5-5	-	TRBJ2-7
TGTGCCAGTAGTATCCGGCGAGCGGCAGACAACTATGGCTACACCTTC	CASSIRRAADNYGYTF	-	TRBV19	-	TRBJ1-2
TGTGCCAGTAGTATCGGGGGCGCATCCTACGAGCAGTACTTC	CASSIGGASYEQYF	-	TRBV19	-	TRBJ2-7
TGCGCCAGCAGCTCCTTTACAGATACGCAGTATTTT	CASSSFTDTQYF	-	TRBV5-1	-	TRBJ2-3
TGTGCCAGTAGTATCCCCCACTATAGCAATCAGCCCCAGCATTTT	CASSIPHYSNQPQHF	-	TRBV19	once	TRBJ1-5
TGTGCCAGCAGTAGAGAGGGATTAAATTCACCCCTCCACTTT	CASSREGLNSPLHF	-	TRBV28	-	TRBJ1-6
TGTGCCAGCAGACCCCCGGGACAGGGTTGGGATGGCTACACCTTC	CASRPPGQGWDGYTF	TRBD1	TRBV6-5	-	TRBJ1-2
TGTGCCAGCAGCGGGCAAACTGAGCAGTTCTTC	CASSGQTEQFF	-	TRBV9	-	TRBJ2-1
TGTGCCAGCAGGGGAAGGAACCAGAACTATGGCTACACCTTC	CASRGRNQNYGYTF	-	TRBV6-1	-	TRBJ1-2
TGTGCCAGCTCGCCGAGGGGGGGCAACACAGATACGCAGTATTTT	CASSPRGGNTDTQYF	-	TRBV18	-	TRBJ2-3
TGTGCCAGTAGTATAGGGCATGCCTACGAGCAGTACTTC	CASSIGHAYEQYF	-	TRBV19	-	TRBJ2-7
TGCGCCAGCAGCTTGGGGCAGGGAATGGACACTGAAGCTTTCTTT	CASSLGQGMDTEAFF	-	TRBV5-1	few	TRBJ1-1
TGTGCCAGTTTAATGGGACAAAGCAATCAGCCCCAGCATTTT	CASLMGQSNQPQHF	-	TRBV19	-	TRBJ1-5
TGTGCCAGCAGCGTAGCAGGGGCGAATAACCTCCAAGAGACCCAGTACTTC	CASSVAGANNLQETQYF	-	TRBV9	-	TRBJ2-5
TGCGCCAGCAGCTTGGGTGTTAGCGGGGGAGGAAAGACCCAGTACTTC	CASSLGVSGGGKTQYF	TRBD2	TRBV5-1	-	TRBJ2-5
TGTGCCAGCAGCTTAAAGGCGGGGCCCACAGATACGCAGTATTTT	CASSLKAGPTDTQYF	-	TRBV7-9	-	TRBJ2-3
TGTGCCAGCAGCCCCGGGGAGGACACCATATATTTT	CASSPGEDTIYF	-	TRBV5-4	-	TRBJ1-3
TGTGCCAGCAGCCCTTTGGGGGGCACCGGGGAGCTGTTTTTT	CASSPLGGTGELFF	-	TRBV7-2	once	TRBJ2-2
TGTGCCAGCAGCAGCGACAGGGGGCGCGAAAACATTCAGTACTTC	CASSSDRGRENIQYF	-	TRBV21-1	-	TRBJ2-4
TGTGCCAGCACCGGCGCGTTCCGGGCTTTCTTT	CASTGAFRAFF	-	TRBV5-8	-	TRBJ1-1
TGTGCCAGCAGCGGATCCCAGGTTCAAGGAACCCAGTACTTC	CASSGSQVQGTQYF	-	TRBV9	-	TRBJ2-5
TGTGCCAGCAGACAGACTTCGAGGTTTTCTGGGGCCAACGTCCTGACTTTC	CASRQTSRFSGANVLTF	-	TRBV27	-	TRBJ2-6
TGCACCAGCAGCCAAGAACGACAGGGGGCTAGCTCTGGAAACACCATATATTTT	CTSSQERQGASSGNTIYF	-	TRBV1	-	TRBJ1-3
TGTGCCAGCAGATACCCACGAGGGGAGAGCTACACCTTC	CASRYPRGESYTF	-	TRBV28	-	TRBJ1-2
TGTGCCAGCAGTGTATTAAGCAGACCGTATGGCTACACCTTC	CASSVLSRPYGYTF	-	TRBV6-1	-	TRBJ1-2
TGCGCCAGCAGCCAAGGACAGGGGGGAATAGATGAAGCTTTCTTT	CASSQGQGGIDEAFF	TRBD1	TRBV4-3	-	TRBJ1-1
TGTGCCAGTAGTATAGGGGGGGCAGGCCAGCCCCAGCATTTT	CASSIGGAGQPQHF	-	TRBV19	-	TRBJ1-5